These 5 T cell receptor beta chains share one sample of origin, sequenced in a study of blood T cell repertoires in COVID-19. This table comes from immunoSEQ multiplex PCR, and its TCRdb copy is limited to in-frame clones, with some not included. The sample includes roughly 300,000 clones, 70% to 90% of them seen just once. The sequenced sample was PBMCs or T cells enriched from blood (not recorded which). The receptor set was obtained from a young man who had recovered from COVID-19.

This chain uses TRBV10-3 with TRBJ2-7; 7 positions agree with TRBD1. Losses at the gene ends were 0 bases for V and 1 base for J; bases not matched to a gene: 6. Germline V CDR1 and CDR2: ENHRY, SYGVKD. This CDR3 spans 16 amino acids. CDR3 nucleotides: TGTGCCATCAGTGAGTCCCAGGGGGTAGGGTCCTACGAGCAGTACTTC. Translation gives CAISESQGVGSYEQYF.

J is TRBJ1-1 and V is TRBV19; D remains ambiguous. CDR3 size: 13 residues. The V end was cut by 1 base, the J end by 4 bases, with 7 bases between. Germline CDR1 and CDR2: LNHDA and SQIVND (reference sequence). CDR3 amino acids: CASSIVAGTEAFF. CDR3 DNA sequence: TGTGCCAGTAGTATAGTGGCGGGCACTGAAGCTTTCTTT.

The CDR3 DNA reads as TGCGCCAGCAGCCGCCTCGGGACTGATCAAGAGACCCAGTACTTC. Translating gives CASSRLGTDQETQYF. The V gene is TRBV4-1, the J gene TRBJ2-5, with a tentative D call TRBD2 (6 bases). This CDR3 spans 15 amino acids. CDR1 and CDR2 from the germline V gene are MGHRA and YSYEKL. Trimming cost V 4 bases and J 2 bases, with 14 bases left between them.

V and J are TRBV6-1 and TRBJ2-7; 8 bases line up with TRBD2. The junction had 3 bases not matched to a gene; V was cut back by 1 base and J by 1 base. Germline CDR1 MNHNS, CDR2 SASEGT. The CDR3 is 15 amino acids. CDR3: CASSEGLARSYEQYF. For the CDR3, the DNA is TGTGCCAGCAGTGAAGGACTAGCGCGTTCCTACGAGCAGTACTTC.

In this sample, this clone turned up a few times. Written as DNA, the CDR3 is TGTGCCAGCAGGCCTATCCGACAGGGGCAGCCCCAGCATTTT. This encodes CASRPIRQGQPQHF. The chain combines TRBV28 with TRBJ1-5; 8 nucleotides line up with TRBD1. The V and J ends lost 6 bases and 7 bases, in that order; junction bases with no gene match: 8. The CDR3 loop spans 14 amino acids. The germline CDR1 and CDR2 sequences are MDHEN and SYDVKM.